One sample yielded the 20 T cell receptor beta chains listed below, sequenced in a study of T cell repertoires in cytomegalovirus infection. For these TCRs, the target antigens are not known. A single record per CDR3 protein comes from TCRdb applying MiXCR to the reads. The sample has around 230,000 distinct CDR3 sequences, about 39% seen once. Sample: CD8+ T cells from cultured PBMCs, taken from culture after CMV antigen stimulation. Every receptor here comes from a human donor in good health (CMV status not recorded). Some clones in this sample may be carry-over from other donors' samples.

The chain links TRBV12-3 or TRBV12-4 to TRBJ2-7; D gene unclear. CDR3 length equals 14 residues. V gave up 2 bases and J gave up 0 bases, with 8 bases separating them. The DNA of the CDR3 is TGTGCCAGCAGTTTATGGTCCAGCTCCTACGAGCAGTACTTC. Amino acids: CASSLWSSSYEQYF.

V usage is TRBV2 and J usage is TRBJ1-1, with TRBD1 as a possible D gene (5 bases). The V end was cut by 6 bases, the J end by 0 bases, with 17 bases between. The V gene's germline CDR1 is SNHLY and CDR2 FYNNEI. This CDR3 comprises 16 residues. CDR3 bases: TGTGCCAGCAGCCCCCGGGACTCAGAAATGAACACTGAAGCTTTCTTT. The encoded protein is CASSPRDSEMNTEAFF.

CDR3 residues: CATSRDPSVTPYNEQFF. The CDR3 DNA follows: TGTGCCACCAGCAGAGATCCCTCGGTTACGCCCTACAATGAGCAGTTCTTC. This chain links TRBV15 with TRBJ2-1; D is uncertain. CDR1 is LNHNV, CDR2 YYDKDF, per germline (reference sequence). This CDR3 contains 17 residues. Between the trimmed V and J ends, which lost 0 bases and 2 bases, there was a span of 14 bases.

DNA of the CDR3: TGTGCCAGCAGTCTGGGACAGGGGGCGAGCAATCAGCCCCAGCATTTT. Translating it yields CASSLGQGASNQPQHF. This chain uses TRBV6-1 with TRBJ1-5; TRBD1 matches 12 bases. Germline lookup yields CDR1 MNHNS and CDR2 SASEGT. The CDR3 has 16 amino acids. With V trimmed by 5 bases and J by 1 base, 3 bases remained unmatched.

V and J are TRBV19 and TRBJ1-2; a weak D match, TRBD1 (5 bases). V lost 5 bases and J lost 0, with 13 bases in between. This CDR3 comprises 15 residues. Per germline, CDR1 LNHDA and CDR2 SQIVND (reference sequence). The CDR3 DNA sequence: TGTGCCAGTAGTCCTAGGAGACAGACTAACTATGGCTACACCTTC. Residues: CASSPRRQTNYGYTF.

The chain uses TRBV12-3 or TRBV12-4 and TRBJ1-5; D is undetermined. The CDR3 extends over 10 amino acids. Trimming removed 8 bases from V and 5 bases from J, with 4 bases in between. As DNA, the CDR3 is TGTGCCAGCGGGTATCAGCCCCAGCATTTT. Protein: CASGYQPQHF.

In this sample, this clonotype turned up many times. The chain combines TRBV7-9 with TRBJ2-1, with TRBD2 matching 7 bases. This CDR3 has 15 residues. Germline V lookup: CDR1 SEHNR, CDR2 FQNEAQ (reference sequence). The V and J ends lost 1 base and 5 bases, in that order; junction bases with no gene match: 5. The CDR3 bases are TGTGCCAGCAGCTTAGAAGCGGGGCGCCACAATGAGCAGTTCTTC. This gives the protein CASSLEAGRHNEQFF.

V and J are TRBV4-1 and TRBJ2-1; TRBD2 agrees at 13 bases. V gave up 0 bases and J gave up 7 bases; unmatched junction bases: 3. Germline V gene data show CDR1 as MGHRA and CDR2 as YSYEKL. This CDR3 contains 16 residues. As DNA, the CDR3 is TGCGCCAGCAGCCAAGAACTAGCGGGAGGGGAAAATGAGCAGTTCTTC. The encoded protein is CASSQELAGGENEQFF.

The chain's CDR3 is CASSWRQGDNEKLFF. For the CDR3, the DNA is TGTGCCAGCAGTTGGAGACAGGGGGATAATGAAAAACTGTTTTTT. The V gene is TRBV27, the J gene TRBJ1-4; 9 bases map to TRBD1. V trimming: 4 bases; J trimming: 4 bases; junction bases outside the gene matches: 4. CDR1 is MNHEY and CDR2 is SMNVEV in the germline V gene (reference sequence). The CDR3 runs to 15 residues.

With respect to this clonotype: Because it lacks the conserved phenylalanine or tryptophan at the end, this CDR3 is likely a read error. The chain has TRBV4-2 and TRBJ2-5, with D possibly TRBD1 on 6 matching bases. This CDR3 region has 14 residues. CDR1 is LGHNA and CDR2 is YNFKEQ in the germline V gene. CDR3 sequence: CASSQGGYTETQYL. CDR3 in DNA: TGTGCAAGCAGCCAAGGGGGTTACACGGAGACCCAGTACTTA.

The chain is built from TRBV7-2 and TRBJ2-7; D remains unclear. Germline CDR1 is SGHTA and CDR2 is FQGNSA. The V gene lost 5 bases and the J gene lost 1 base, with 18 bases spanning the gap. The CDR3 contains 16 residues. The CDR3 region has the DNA TGTGCCAGCAGCCCGAAAGGGCTCTTAGAGTCCTACGAGCAGTACTTC. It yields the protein CASSPKGLLESYEQYF.

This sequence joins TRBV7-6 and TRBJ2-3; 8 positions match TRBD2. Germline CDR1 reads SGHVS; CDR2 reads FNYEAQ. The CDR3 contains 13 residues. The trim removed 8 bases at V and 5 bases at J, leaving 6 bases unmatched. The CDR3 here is CASGLSGGDTQYF. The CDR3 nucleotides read TGTGCCAGCGGTCTAAGCGGGGGAGATACGCAGTATTTT.

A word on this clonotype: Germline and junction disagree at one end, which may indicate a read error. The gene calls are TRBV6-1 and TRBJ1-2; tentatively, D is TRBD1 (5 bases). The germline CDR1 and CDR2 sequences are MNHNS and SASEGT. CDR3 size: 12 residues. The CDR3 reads CQTDSIKYVYTF. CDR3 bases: TGTCAGACAGACAGTATTAAATATGTCTACACCTTC.

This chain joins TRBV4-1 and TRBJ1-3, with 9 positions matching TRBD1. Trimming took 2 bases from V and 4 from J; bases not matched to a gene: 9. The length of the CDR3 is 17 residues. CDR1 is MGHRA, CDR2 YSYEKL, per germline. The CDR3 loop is CASSQLRDREFGNTIYF. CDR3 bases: TGCGCCAGCAGCCAACTCCGGGACAGGGAATTCGGAAACACCATATATTTT.

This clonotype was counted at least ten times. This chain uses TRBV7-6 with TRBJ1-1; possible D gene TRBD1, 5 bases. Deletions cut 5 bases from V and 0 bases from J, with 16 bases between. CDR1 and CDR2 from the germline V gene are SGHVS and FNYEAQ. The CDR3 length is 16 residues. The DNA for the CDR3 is TGTGCCAGCAGCGGAGACAGAGAAATCATGAACACTGAAGCTTTCTTT. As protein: CASSGDREIMNTEAFF.

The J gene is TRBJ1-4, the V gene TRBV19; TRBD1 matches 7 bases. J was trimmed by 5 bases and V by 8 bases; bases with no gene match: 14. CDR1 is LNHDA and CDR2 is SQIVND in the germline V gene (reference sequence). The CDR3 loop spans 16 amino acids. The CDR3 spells CASWPKPGQSNEKLFF. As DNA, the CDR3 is TGTGCCAGTTGGCCCAAACCGGGACAGTCGAATGAAAAACTGTTTTTT.

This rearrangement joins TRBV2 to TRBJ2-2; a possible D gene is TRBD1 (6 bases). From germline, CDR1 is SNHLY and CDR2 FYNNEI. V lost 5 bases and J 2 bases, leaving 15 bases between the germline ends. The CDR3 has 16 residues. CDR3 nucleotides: TGTGCCAGCAGTCCCTCGGGACAACTAAACACCGGGGAGCTGTTTTTT. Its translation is CASSPSGQLNTGELFF.

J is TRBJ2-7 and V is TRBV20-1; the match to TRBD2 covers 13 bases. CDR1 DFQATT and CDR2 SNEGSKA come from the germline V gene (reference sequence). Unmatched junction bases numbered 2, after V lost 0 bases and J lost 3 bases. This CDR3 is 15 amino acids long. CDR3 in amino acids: CSARDGTSGNYEQYF. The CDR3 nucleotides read TGCAGTGCTAGAGATGGGACTAGCGGGAACTACGAGCAGTACTTC.

The CDR3 bases are TGTGCCAGCAGCTTGGACCCGCTAGCGGAGCAGTTCTTC. Its protein is CASSLDPLAEQFF. This chain connects TRBV7-6 to TRBJ2-1; TRBD2 might be the D (6 bases). The V gene's germline CDR1 is SGHVS and CDR2 FNYEAQ. Deletions cut 3 bases from V and 10 bases from J, with 13 bases between. This CDR3 has 13 residues.

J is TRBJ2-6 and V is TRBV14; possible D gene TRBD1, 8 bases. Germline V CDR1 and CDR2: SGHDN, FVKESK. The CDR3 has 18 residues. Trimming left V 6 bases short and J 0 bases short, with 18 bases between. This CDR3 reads CASSQDREGSSGANVLTF. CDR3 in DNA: TGTGCCAGCAGTCAGGACAGGGAGGGTAGCTCTGGGGCCAACGTCCTGACTTTC. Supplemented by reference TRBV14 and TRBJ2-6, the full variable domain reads EAGVTQFPSHSVIEKGQTVTLRCDPISGHDNLYWYRRVMGKEIKFLLHFVKESKQDESGMPNNRFLAERTGGTYSTLKVQPAELEDSGVYFCASSQDREGSSGANVLTFGAGSRLTVL.